The following is a T cell receptor (beta chain) sequence with its context. The target antigen is unknown. This sample was included in a study of cytomegalovirus exposure and HLA in healthy donors. Study as a whole: Inside one of the first data releases sat roughly 80 million unique TCRs taken from HLA-typed donors. Among the roughly 430 genotyped donors, around 85% were placed in the Caucasian-associated ancestry cluster.

In the PCR, 60 Vbeta and 13 Jbeta primers were used. Sequencing used immunoSEQ multiplex PCR; TCRdb keeps in-frame clones, though not all of them. This repertoire shows 150,000 to 200,000 clones, around 68% found once; its top ten account for less than 11%. The study, taken as a whole, reports: Reported performance of the classifier showed diagnosis of cytomegalovirus status with high specificity and sensitivity. Analysis was performed later, and it showed HLA-associated TCR beta chains to be more clonally expanded than equally common others.

CDR1 and CDR2 from the germline V gene are SNHLY and FYNNEI. This CDR3 is 14 amino acids long. Trimming pared 4 bases from V and 2 bases from J, leaving 11 bases between. The chain uses TRBV2 and TRBJ2-5; D might be TRBD2 (6 bases). This clonotype originated in a man aged 25-45 years in good health and CMV-seropositive. Material for sequencing was PBMCs. The CDR3, as DNA: TGTGCCAGCAGTGGGACTATCATACAAGAGACCCAGTACTTC. This encodes CASSGTIIQETQYF.